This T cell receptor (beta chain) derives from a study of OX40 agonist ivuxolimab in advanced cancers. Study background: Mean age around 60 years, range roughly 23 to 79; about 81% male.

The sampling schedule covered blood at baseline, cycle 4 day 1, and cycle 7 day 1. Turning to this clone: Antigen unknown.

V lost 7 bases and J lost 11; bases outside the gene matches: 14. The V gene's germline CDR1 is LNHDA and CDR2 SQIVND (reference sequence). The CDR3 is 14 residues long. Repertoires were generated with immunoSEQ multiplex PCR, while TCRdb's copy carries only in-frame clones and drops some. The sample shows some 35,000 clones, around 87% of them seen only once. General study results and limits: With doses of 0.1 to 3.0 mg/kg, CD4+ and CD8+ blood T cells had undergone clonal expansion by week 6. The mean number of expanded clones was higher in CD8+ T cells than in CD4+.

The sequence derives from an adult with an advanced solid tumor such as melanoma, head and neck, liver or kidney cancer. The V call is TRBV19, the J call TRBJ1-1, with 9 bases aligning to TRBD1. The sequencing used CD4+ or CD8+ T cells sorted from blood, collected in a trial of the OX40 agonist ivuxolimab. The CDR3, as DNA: TGTGCCAGTACTCCGACAGGGGGACACGATGAGGCTTTCTTT. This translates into CASTPTGGHDEAFF. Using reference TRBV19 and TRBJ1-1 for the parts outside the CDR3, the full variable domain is DGGITQSPKYLFRKEGQNVTLSCEQNLNHDAMYWYRQDPGQGLRLIYYSQIVNDFQKGDIAEGYSVSREKKESFPLTVTSAQKNPTAFYLCASTPTGGHDEAFFGQGTRLTVV.